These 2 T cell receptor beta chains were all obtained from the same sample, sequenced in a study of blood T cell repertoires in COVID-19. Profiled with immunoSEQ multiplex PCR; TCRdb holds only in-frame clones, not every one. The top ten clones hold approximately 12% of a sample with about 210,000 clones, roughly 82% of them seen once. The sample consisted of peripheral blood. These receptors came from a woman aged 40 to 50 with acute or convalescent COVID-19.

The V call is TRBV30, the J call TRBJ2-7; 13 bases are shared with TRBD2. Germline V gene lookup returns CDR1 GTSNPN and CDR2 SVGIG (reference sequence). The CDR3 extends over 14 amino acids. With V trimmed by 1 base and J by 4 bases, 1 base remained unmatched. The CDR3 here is CAWSGTSGGYEQYF. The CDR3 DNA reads TGTGCCTGGAGTGGGACTAGCGGGGGATACGAGCAGTACTTC. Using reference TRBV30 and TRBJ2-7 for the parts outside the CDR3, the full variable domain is SQTIHQWPATLVQPVGSPLSLECTVEGTSNPNLYWYRQAAGRGLQLLFYSVGIGQISSEVPQNLSASRPQDRQFILSSKKLLLSDSGFYLCAWSGTSGGYEQYFGPGTRLTVT.

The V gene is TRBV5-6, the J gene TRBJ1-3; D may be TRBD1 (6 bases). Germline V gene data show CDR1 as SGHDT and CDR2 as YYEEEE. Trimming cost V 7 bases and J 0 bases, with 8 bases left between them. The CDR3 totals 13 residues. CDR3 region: CASAQGSGNTIYF. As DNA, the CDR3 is TGTGCCAGCGCACAGGGCTCTGGAAACACCATATATTTT.